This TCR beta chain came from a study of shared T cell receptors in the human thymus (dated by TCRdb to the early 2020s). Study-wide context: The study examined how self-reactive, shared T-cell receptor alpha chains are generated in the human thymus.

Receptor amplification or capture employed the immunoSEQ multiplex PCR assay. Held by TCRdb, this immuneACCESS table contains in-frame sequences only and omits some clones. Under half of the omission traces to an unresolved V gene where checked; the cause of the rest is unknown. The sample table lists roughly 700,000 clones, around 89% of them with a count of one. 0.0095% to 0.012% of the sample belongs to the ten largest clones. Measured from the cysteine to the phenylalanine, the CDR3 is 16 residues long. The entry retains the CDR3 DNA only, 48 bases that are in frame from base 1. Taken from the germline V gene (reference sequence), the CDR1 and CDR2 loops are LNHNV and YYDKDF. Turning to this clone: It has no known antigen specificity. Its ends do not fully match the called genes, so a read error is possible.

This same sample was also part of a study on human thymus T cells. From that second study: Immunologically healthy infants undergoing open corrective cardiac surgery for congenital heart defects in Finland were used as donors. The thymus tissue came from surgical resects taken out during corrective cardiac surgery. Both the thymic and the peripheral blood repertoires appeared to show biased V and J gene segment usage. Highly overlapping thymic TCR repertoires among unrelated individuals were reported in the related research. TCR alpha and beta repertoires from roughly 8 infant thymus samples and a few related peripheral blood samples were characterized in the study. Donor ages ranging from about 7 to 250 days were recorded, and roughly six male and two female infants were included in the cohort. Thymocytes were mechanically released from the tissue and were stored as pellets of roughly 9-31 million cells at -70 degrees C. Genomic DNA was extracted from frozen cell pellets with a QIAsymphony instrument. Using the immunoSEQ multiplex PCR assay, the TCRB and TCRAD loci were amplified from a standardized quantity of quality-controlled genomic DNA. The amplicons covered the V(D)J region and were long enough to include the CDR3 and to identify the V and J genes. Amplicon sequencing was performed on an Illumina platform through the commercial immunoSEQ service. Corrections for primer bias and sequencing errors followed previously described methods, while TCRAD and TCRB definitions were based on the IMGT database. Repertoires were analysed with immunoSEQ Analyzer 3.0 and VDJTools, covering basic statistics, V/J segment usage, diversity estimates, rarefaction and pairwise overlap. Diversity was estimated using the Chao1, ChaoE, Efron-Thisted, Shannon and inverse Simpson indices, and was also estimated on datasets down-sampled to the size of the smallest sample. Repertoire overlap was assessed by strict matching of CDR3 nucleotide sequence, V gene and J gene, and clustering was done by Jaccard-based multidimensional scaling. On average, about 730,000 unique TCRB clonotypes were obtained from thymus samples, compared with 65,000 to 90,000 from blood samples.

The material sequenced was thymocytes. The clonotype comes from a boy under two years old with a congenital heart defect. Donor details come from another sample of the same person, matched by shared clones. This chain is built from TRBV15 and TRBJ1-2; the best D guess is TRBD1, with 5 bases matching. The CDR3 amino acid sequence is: CATSRENRTESYGYTF. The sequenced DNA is TGTGCCACCAGCCGAGAGAACAGGACCGAATCCTATGGCTACACCTTC. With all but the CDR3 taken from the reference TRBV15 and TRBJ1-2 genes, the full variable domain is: DAMVIQNPRYQVTQFGKPVTLSCSQTLNHNVMYWYQQKSSQAPKLLFHYYDKDFNNEADTPDNFQSRRPNTSFCFLDIRSPGLGDTAMYLCATSRENRTESYGYTFGSGTRLTVV.